One and the same sample provided the 25 T cell receptor beta chains below, sequenced in a study of T cell changes during pregnancy in multiple sclerosis. The repertoire was sequenced with immunoSEQ multiplex PCR; TCRdb's copy has only in-frame clones and lacks some. The data contain fewer than 40,000 clones, roughly 86% of them singletons. This sample comprised CD8+ T cells from peripheral blood mononuclear cells, obtained in the first trimester of pregnancy. These receptors originate from a female donor with multiple sclerosis, enrolled in a pregnancy study.

J is TRBJ2-1 and V is TRBV6-5; 8 positions match TRBD2. J was trimmed by 3 bases and V by 7 bases; bases with no gene match: 2. The CDR3 extends over 13 amino acids. In germline, CDR1 is MNHEY, CDR2 SVGAGI. The CDR3 sequence: CASTSGSYNEQFF. In nucleotides, the CDR3 is TGTGCCAGCACGAGCGGGAGCTACAATGAGCAGTTCTTC.

The J gene is TRBJ2-3, the V gene TRBV5-1, with TRBD2 matching 10 bases. Germline CDR1 reads SGHRS; CDR2 reads YFSETQ. This CDR3 spans 16 amino acids. V trimming: 1 base; J trimming: 4 bases; junction bases outside the gene matches: 6. Written as DNA, the CDR3 is TGCGCCAGCAGCTTGATAGCGGGAGGCTCGCCAGATACGCAGTATTTT. This sequence encodes CASSLIAGGSPDTQYF.

The CDR3 DNA reads as TGCGCCAGCAGTCTTGGAGGGGTAGACCGGGACAGGGGTTACGAGCAGTACTTC. Amino acids: CASSLGGVDRDRGYEQYF. The V call is TRBV23-1, the J call TRBJ2-7, with TRBD1 matching over 10 bases. TRBV23-1 is annotated as an ORF whose role is uncertain. The CDR3 has 18 residues. V trimming: 4 bases; J trimming: 4 bases; junction bases outside the gene matches: 16.

The chain uses TRBV30 and TRBJ1-1; tentatively, D is TRBD1 (5 bases). V lost 0 bases and J lost 3, with 8 bases in between. The CDR3 has 13 residues. The germline V gene has CDR1 GTSNPN and CDR2 SVGIG (reference sequence). The CDR3 spells CAWSVGEDTEAFF. In DNA form, the CDR3 reads TGTGCCTGGAGTGTAGGGGAGGACACTGAAGCTTTCTTT.

The V call is TRBV4-1, the J call TRBJ2-1; 8 bases are shared with TRBD1. CDR1 MGHRA and CDR2 YSYEKL come from the germline V gene. This CDR3 has 17 amino acids. Trimming took 0 bases from V and 1 from J; bases not matched to a gene: 5. The CDR3 DNA is TGCGCCAGCAGCCAAGATTCGGGGACAGGATCCTACAATGAGCAGTTCTTC. It yields the protein CASSQDSGTGSYNEQFF.

About this clone itself: Germline is not matched at one junction end, which may reflect a read error. The chain employs TRBV7-8 and TRBJ2-5; TRBD2 matches at 7 bases. Looked up from germline, CDR1 is SGHVS and CDR2 is FQNEAQ. The CDR3 runs 14 residues. This chain's CDR3 is CASSLGAGEETQYF. DNA for the CDR3: TGTGCCAGCAGTTTAGGGGCGGGAGAAGAGACCCAGTACTTC.

The V and J genes are TRBV2 and TRBJ2-7, with 7 bases aligning to TRBD1. Germline loops: CDR1 SNHLY, CDR2 FYNNEI. This CDR3 contains 12 residues. J was trimmed by 4 bases and V by 8 bases; bases with no gene match: 5. CDR3 DNA sequence: TGTGCCAGCCTGAGCAGGGGGTACGAGCAGTACTTC. This codes for CASLSRGYEQYF.

The rearrangement joins TRBV5-4 to TRBJ2-7; 10 nucleotides align to TRBD2. Germline V CDR1 and CDR2: SGHNT, YYREEE (reference sequence). The CDR3 totals 15 residues. Trimming removed 9 bases from V and 0 bases from J; junction bases left unmatched: 9. CDR3 coding DNA: TGTGCCAAAATCAGGGGACTAGCGTGCTCCTACGAGCAGTACTTC. Protein sequence: CAKIRGLACSYEQYF.

The rearrangement links TRBV13 to TRBJ2-5; TRBD2 matches 7 bases. This CDR3 spans 14 amino acids. Germline loops: CDR1 PRHDT, CDR2 FYEKMQ (reference sequence). Trimming cost V 7 bases and J 5 bases; bases outside gene matches: 10. This CDR3 is CASTQGSGGETQYF. CDR3 sequence (DNA): TGTGCCAGCACCCAAGGCTCCGGGGGGGAGACCCAGTACTTC.

In its sample, this clone was seen once. V is TRBV9 and J is TRBJ2-3; 7 bases fit TRBD1. Germline V gene sequence: CDR1 SGDLS, CDR2 YYNGEE. V shed 3 bases and J 3 bases; nucleotides not matched to a gene: 10. The CDR3 runs to 16 residues. The CDR3 DNA is TGTGCCAGCAGCGGGGGACAGTGGGGGCTAACAGATACGCAGTATTTT. It is translated as CASSGGQWGLTDTQYF.

The count of this clone is one. The gene calls are TRBV28 and TRBJ2-5, with D unclear. The germline gives CDR1 MDHEN, CDR2 SYDVKM. The CDR3 has 14 residues. Trimming removed 1 base from V and 2 bases from J, with 8 bases in between. CDR3 residues: CASSLFGPQETQYF. CDR3 coding DNA: TGTGCCAGCAGTTTATTTGGGCCTCAAGAGACCCAGTACTTC. Supplemented by reference TRBV28 and TRBJ2-5, the full variable domain reads DVKVTQSSRYLVKRTGEKVFLECVQDMDHENMFWYRQDPGLGLRLIYFSYDVKMKEKGDIPEGYSVSREKKERFSLILESASTNQTSMYLCASSLFGPQETQYFGPGTRLLVL.

The chain joins TRBV27 to TRBJ1-1; D is perhaps TRBD1 (5 bases). CDR3 size: 15 residues. Germline CDR1 and CDR2: MNHEY and SMNVEV (reference sequence). The V and J ends lost 3 bases and 1 base respectively, with 12 bases between them. The CDR3 loop is CASSLNSDRNTEAFF. CDR3 bases: TGTGCCAGCAGTTTGAACAGCGACAGGAACACTGAAGCTTTCTTT.

This clone was seen just once. Written as DNA, the CDR3 is TGTGCCAGTAGTTTCTCCGGGACAGGGTCTTACGAGCAGTACTTC. Translation: CASSFSGTGSYEQYF. The chain couples TRBV19 to TRBJ2-7; 9 nucleotides agree with TRBD1. The germline V gene encodes CDR1 LNHDA and CDR2 SQIVND (reference sequence). This CDR3 contains 15 residues. V dropped 5 bases and J dropped 4; count of bases not matched to a gene: 9.

This clone was counted a few times. The V gene is TRBV25-1, the J gene TRBJ1-2; 7 nucleotides agree with TRBD1. This CDR3 comprises 17 residues. J gave up 7 bases and V 1 base, and 15 bases lay outside the gene matches. Germline loops: CDR1 MGHDK, CDR2 SYGVNS. The CDR3 sequence is CASSELLPRQGVGGYTF. CDR3 sequence (DNA): TGTGCCAGCAGTGAATTACTCCCTCGACAGGGTGTGGGTGGCTACACCTTC.

The chain carries TRBV30 and TRBJ2-7, with TRBD2 as a possible D gene (5 bases). The germline V and J ends were trimmed by 1 base and 4 bases, with 14 bases remaining between them. The CDR3 has 14 amino acids. Germline-derived CDR1 and CDR2 are GTSNPN and SVGIG (reference sequence). CDR3 region: CAWSDEGVTYEQYF. In DNA form, the CDR3 reads TGTGCCTGGAGTGATGAGGGAGTTACTTACGAGCAGTACTTC.

The chain uses TRBV6-1 and TRBJ2-1; TRBD2 matches at 8 bases. This CDR3 has 14 amino acids. Trimming at V came to 2 bases and at J to 15 bases, leaving 12 bases not matched to a gene. Germline V gene sequence: CDR1 MNHNS, CDR2 SASEGT. CDR3 DNA: TGTGCCAGCAGTGAATGGGTGCTAGCGGGTGCAACGTTCTTC. It codes for CASSEWVLAGATFF.

The chain couples TRBV6-5 to TRBJ2-3; TRBD2 agrees at 11 bases. The CDR3 is 16 residues long. V was pared by 2 bases and J by 2 bases, with 3 bases of the junction left unmatched. Germline CDR1 reads MNHEY; CDR2 reads SVGAGI. CDR3 sequence (DNA): TGTGCCAGCAGTTACGTTAGCGGGGGGGACACAGATACGCAGTATTTT. Its protein product is CASSYVSGGDTDTQYF.

The chain links TRBV5-1 to TRBJ2-3; 7 bases are shared with TRBD2. This CDR3 has 15 amino acids. The germline V gene encodes CDR1 SGHRS and CDR2 YFSETQ. Germline trimming cut 0 bases from V and 5 bases from J; bases unmatched to any gene: 6. The CDR3 protein is CASSLEGRGLDTQYF. The CDR3, as DNA: TGCGCCAGCAGCTTGGAGGGGCGGGGGTTAGATACGCAGTATTTT.

The chain carries TRBV2 and TRBJ2-1; a possible D gene is TRBD2 (6 bases). The CDR3 runs 15 residues. The V gene's germline CDR1 is SNHLY and CDR2 FYNNEI. Trimming stripped 10 bases from V and 2 bases from J, with 18 bases between. CDR3 protein: CATPLSGSTYNEQFF. In DNA, the CDR3 is TGTGCCACCCCCCTTAGCGGTTCTACCTACAATGAGCAGTTCTTC.

The gene calls are TRBV5-1 and TRBJ2-7, with 7 bases lining up with TRBD2. This CDR3 is built from 14 residues. Losses at the gene ends were 2 bases for V and 5 bases for J; bases not matched to a gene: 7. Germline CDR1 SGHRS, CDR2 YFSETQ. The CDR3 sequence: CASSLAGRSNEQYF. CDR3 in DNA: TGCGCCAGCAGCTTAGCGGGGAGGTCCAACGAGCAGTACTTC.

The V and J genes are TRBV19 and TRBJ2-1; 9 nucleotides align to TRBD1. V was clipped by 7 bases and J by 3 bases; unmatched bases: 13. The CDR3 runs 17 residues. The germline V gene encodes CDR1 LNHDA and CDR2 SQIVND (reference sequence). CDR3 residues: CASNRGTGMGIYNEQFF. CDR3 DNA sequence: TGTGCCAGTAACCGGGGGACAGGGATGGGTATCTACAATGAGCAGTTCTTC.

The rearrangement uses TRBV28 and TRBJ2-5; possible D gene TRBD1, 5 bases. Trimming left V 8 bases short and J 5 bases short, with 15 bases between. The CDR3 spans 13 residues. CDR1 MDHEN and CDR2 SYDVKM come from the germline V gene. DNA for the CDR3: TGTGCCAGCCGGGCACCGGACATGGAGACCCAGTACTTC. Translated, it gives CASRAPDMETQYF.

The chain joins TRBV27 to TRBJ2-1; D remains unclear. V was clipped by 3 bases and J by 4 bases, with 10 bases between them. Germline V lookup: CDR1 MNHEY, CDR2 SMNVEV (reference sequence). This CDR3 is 14 amino acids long. The CDR3 DNA sequence: TGTGCCAGCAGTTTTGGTGATACTTACAATGAGCAGTTCTTC. Translated: CASSFGDTYNEQFF.

The gene calls are TRBV11-1 and TRBJ2-1; maybe TRBD2 (5 bases). The CDR3 extends over 16 amino acids. Trimming pared 5 bases from V and 2 bases from J, leaving 16 bases between. Germline lookup yields CDR1 SGHAT and CDR2 FQDESV (reference sequence). CDR3 loop: CASSHRPDGTYNEQFF. DNA for the CDR3: TGTGCCAGCAGCCATCGACCCGACGGGACCTACAATGAGCAGTTCTTC.

In DNA form, the CDR3 reads TGTGCCAGCAGTCCAGGACAATTAGCCGAAGCTTTCTTT. Translated: CASSPGQLAEAFF. This chain uses TRBV27 with TRBJ1-1; TRBD1 is a possible D gene (5 bases). The CDR3 is 13 residues long. Looked up from germline, CDR1 is MNHEY and CDR2 is SMNVEV (reference sequence). Between the trimmed V and J ends, which lost 5 bases and 8 bases, there was a span of 15 bases.